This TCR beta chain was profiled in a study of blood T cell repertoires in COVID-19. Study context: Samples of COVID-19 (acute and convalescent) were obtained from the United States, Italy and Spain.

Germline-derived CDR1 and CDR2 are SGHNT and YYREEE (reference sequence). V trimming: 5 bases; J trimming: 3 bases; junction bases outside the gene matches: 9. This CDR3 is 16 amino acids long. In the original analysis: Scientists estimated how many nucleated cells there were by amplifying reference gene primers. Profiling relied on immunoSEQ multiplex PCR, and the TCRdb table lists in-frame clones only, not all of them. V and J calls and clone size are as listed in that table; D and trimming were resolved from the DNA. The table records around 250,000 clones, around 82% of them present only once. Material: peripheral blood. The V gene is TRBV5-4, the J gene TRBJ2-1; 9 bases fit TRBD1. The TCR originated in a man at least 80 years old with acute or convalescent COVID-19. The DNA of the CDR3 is TGTGCCAGCAGTCGTCCGGGACAGGGAAGCTACAATGAGCAGTTCTTC. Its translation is CASSRPGQGSYNEQFF.